This TCR beta chain emerged from a study of blood T cells in healthy people across ages. Study-wide results and limits: With age, beta diversity per million T cells declined roughly linearly, significantly by 40 to 50.

CDR1 and CDR2 (germline): SGHVS, FQNEAQ. This CDR3 is built from 16 residues. As to this clonotype: Its antigen remains unknown.

Alongside a J-beta primer mix, a sample-barcoded 5' primer served in a second PCR lasting about 7 to 11 cycles. TCRdb processed the 5' RACE reads anew with MiXCR; each CDR3 protein has one entry. The data show about 720,000 distinct CDR3 sequences, with about 20% seen just once and around a fifth held by the top ten. Sequencing was done on a sample of blood. The TCR was taken from a man aged 65 to 79 in good health. The chain uses TRBV7-8 and TRBJ2-1; D remains ambiguous. The J call may be faulty, since TRBJ2-7 better matches the DNA end. The DNA for the CDR3 is TGTGCCAGCAGCTCAAAACCCGGACGGAACTCCTACGAGCAGTACTTC. This sequence encodes CASSSKPGRNSYEQYF.